The rows below give T cell receptor beta chains drawn from one sample of a study of blood T cells in healthy people across ages. TCRdb passed the 5' RACE reads through MiXCR, listing each CDR3 protein once. The repertoire holds over 1,200,000 distinct CDR3 sequences, with approximately 63% as singletons. The sample consisted of blood. The receptors come from a man aged 18 to 30 in good health. Both conserved end residues are part of each CDR3. The D gene is left open where the match is weak. Clone size is given for some rows only: seen once, a few or many times, or a class if the clone is expanded.

D	V	J	size	CDR3	DNA
NA	TRBV6-5	TRBJ2-1	NA	CASRYSGNEQFF	TGTGCCAGCAGGTACTCGGGCAATGAGCAGTTCTTC
TRBD2	TRBV11-2	TRBJ2-7	NA	CASSLEASGGPYEQYF	TGTGCCAGCAGCTTAGAAGCGAGCGGGGGACCCTACGAGCAGTATTTC
TRBD1	TRBV24-1	TRBJ2-1	NA	CATSDTGTGWNEQFF	TGTGCCACCAGTGATACCGGGACAGGGTGGAATGAGCAGTTCTTC
NA	TRBV11-2	TRBJ2-7	NA	CASSLAIADFTTLHSYEQYF	TGTGCCAGCAGCTTAGCGATCGCAGACTTTACCACATTGCACTCCTACGAGCAGTACTTC
TRBD1	TRBV4-1	TRBJ1-2	once	CASSHGTGGQDTF	TGCGCCAGCAGCCACGGGACAGGGGGCCAGGACACCTTC
NA	TRBV6-5	TRBJ2-1	NA	CASSATRDFNHQQFF	TGTGCCAGCAGTGCCACTAGGGACTTCAATCACCAGCAGTTCTTC
TRBD1	TRBV12-3/TRBV12-4	TRBJ2-1	few	CASSPGTETYNEQFF	TGTGCCAGCAGTCCCGGGACAGAGACCTACAATGAGCAGTTCTTC
NA	TRBV2	TRBJ1-4	NA	CASSDRGGDEKLFF	TGTGCCAGCAGTGACAGGGGTGGCGATGAAAAACTGTTTTTT
NA	TRBV18	TRBJ2-7	few	CASSPTDLYEQYF	TGTGCCAGCTCCCCGACAGACCTGTACGAGCAGTACTTC
TRBD1	TRBV27	TRBJ2-7	NA	CASSVSTGREQYF	TGTGCCAGCAGTGTCTCGACAGGGCGCGAGCAGTACTTC
NA	TRBV29-1	TRBJ2-7	NA	CSVEVVGYEQYF	TGCAGCGTTGAAGTCGTTGGATACGAGCAGTACTTC
NA	TRBV20-1	TRBJ1-2	NA	CSADTVMAGYTF	TGCAGTGCTGACACCGTTATGGCGGGCTACACCTTC
TRBD2	TRBV4-2	TRBJ2-3	once	CASSRESGASGSLFPQYF	TGTGCCAGCAGCCGAGAGTCCGGGGCTAGCGGGAGCTTGTTTCCGCAGTATTTT
NA	TRBV7-8	TRBJ2-1	NA	CASSLTRVPRPEFF	TGTGCCAGCAGCTTAACGAGAGTTCCCCGACCGGAGTTCTTC
NA	TRBV5-1	TRBJ2-7	NA	CASKQGLDSYEQYF	TGCGCCAGCAAGCAGGGACTCGACTCCTACGAGCAGTACTTC
NA	TRBV21-1	TRBJ2-1	NA	CASSKYLSGRQYNEQFF	TGTGCCAGCAGCAAATACCTTAGCGGGAGACAATACAATGAGCAGTTCTTC
NA	TRBV20-1	TRBJ2-3	few	CSAEKKSTDTQYF	TGCAGTGCTGAGAAGAAAAGCACAGATACGCAGTATTTT
NA	TRBV5-6	TRBJ2-7	NA	CASSIYTYEQYF	TGTGCCAGCAGCATCTATACCTACGAGCAGTACTTC
TRBD1	TRBV29-1	TRBJ1-1	many	CSAGTGRTTEAFF	TGCAGCGCTGGGACAGGGCGGACCACTGAAGCTTTCTTT
NA	TRBV9	TRBJ2-6	few	CASSVHHTGSGANVLTF	TGTGCCAGCAGCGTGCATCATACAGGGTCTGGGGCCAACGTCCTGACTTTC
TRBD2	TRBV29-1	TRBJ2-4	NA	CGVEEQGSGGEQYF	TGCGGCGTTGAAGAGCAAGGGTCGGGGGGTGAGCAGTACTTC
TRBD2	TRBV6-1	TRBJ2-7	few	CASRGGNAYSYEQYF	TGTGCCAGCAGGGGGGGGAACGCATACTCCTACGAGCAGTACTTC
NA	TRBV5-6	TRBJ2-5	NA	CASSPERQPQETQYF	TGTGCCAGCAGCCCTGAGAGACAGCCACAAGAGACCCAGTACTTC
NA	TRBV10-3	TRBJ1-2	NA	CAISRGEANYGYTF	TGTGCCATCAGTAGAGGGGAAGCTAACTATGGCTACACCTTC
TRBD2	TRBV7-9	TRBJ2-2	few	CASSFSGTTYTGELFF	TGTGCCAGCAGCTTTAGCGGGACGACGTACACCGGGGAGCTGTTTTTT
NA	TRBV6-6	TRBJ2-5	NA	CASSNTGKQETQYF	TGTGCCAGCAGTAACACAGGGAAACAAGAGACCCAGTACTTC
NA	TRBV7-8	TRBJ2-7	NA	CASSLTRTYEQYF	TGTGCCAGCAGCCTAACCAGGACCTACGAGCAGTACTTC
NA	TRBV7-2	TRBJ2-5	NA	CASSLVSSSGETQYF	TGTGCCAGCAGCTTAGTGTCTAGCAGCGGAGAGACCCAGTACTTC
NA	TRBV6-4	TRBJ2-7	NA	CASMGKGEDNYEQYF	TGTGCCAGCATGGGTAAAGGAGAAGACAACTACGAGCAGTACTTC
NA	TRBV28	TRBJ2-1	few	CATEVTGSYNEQFF	TGTGCCACGGAGGTAACGGGGAGCTACAATGAGCAGTTCTTC
NA	TRBV10-3	TRBJ2-7	NA	CATTSLGAAGTYEQYF	TGTGCCACCACATCACTCGGGGCCGCAGGGACCTACGAGCAGTACTTC
TRBD2	TRBV20-1	TRBJ2-3	NA	CSASVSGGAGTQYF	TGCAGTGCTAGCGTTAGCGGGGGGGCCGGTACGCAGTATTTT
NA	TRBV7-9	TRBJ1-1	NA	CASTDGSFNTEAFF	TGTGCTAGTACCGATGGGTCGTTCAACACTGAAGCTTTCTTT
TRBD1	TRBV12-3/TRBV12-4	TRBJ2-6	NA	CASTRQGLSGANVLTF	TGTGCCAGCACAAGACAGGGGTTGAGTGGGGCCAACGTCCTGACTTTC
NA	TRBV20-1	TRBJ2-7	NA	CSAPGGNYYEQYF	TGCAGTGCTCCTGGGGGGAACTACTACGAGCAGTACTTC
NA	TRBV4-1	TRBJ1-6	few	CASSQEPNSPLHF	TGCGCCAGCAGCCAAGAACCCAATTCACCCCTCCACTTT
TRBD2	TRBV20-1	TRBJ2-5	NA	CSAIQTSGRWETQYF	TGCAGTGCTATCCAGACTAGCGGGAGATGGGAGACCCAGTACTTC
NA	TRBV7-6	TRBJ2-3	NA	CASSLSAPGTQYF	TGTGCCAGCAGCTTATCGGCCCCTGGAACGCAGTATTTT
NA	TRBV20-1	TRBJ1-2	few	CSARAQREEYTF	TGCAGTGCTAGGGCACAACGTGAGGAGTACACCTTC
NA	TRBV6-5	TRBJ2-1	NA	CASSYNPPMEQFF	TGTGCCAGCAGTTACAACCCGCCGATGGAGCAGTTCTTC
NA	TRBV10-3	TRBJ2-3	NA	CAILQFSTDTQYF	TGTGCCATCCTTCAGTTTAGCACAGATACGCAGTATTTT
TRBD1	TRBV12-3/TRBV12-4	TRBJ2-6	NA	CASVPRGPGANVLTF	TGTGCCAGCGTCCCGAGGGGGCCGGGGGCCAACGTCCTGACTTTC
NA	TRBV6-5	TRBJ2-7	NA	CASSYSHQSYEQYF	TGTGCCAGCAGTTACTCGCATCAGTCCTACGAGCAGTACTTC
NA	TRBV5-5	TRBJ2-1	few	CASSWRTAGNEQFF	TGTGCCAGCAGCTGGCGGACGGCCGGCAATGAGCAGTTCTTC
NA	TRBV12-3/TRBV12-4	TRBJ1-1	NA	CASSLGEGYLNTEAFF	TGTGCCAGCAGTTTGGGGGAGGGATACTTGAACACTGAAGCTTTCTTT
NA	TRBV9	TRBJ2-1	NA	CASSVATGAGWYNEQFF	TGTGCCAGCAGCGTAGCTACTGGTGCGGGGTGGTACAATGAGCAGTTCTTC
TRBD1	TRBV4-3	TRBJ1-1	few	CASAQGNRGHAFF	TGCGCCAGCGCCCAAGGGAACAGGGGGCATGCTTTCTTT
NA	TRBV7-9	TRBJ1-2	few	CASSLTEGGAYGYTF	TGTGCCAGCAGCTTAACAGAGGGGGGGGCCTATGGCTACACCTTC
NA	TRBV9	TRBJ1-2	NA	CASTVDIGGGYGYTF	TGTGCCAGCACCGTAGATATAGGGGGTGGCTATGGCTACACCTTC
NA	TRBV20-1	TRBJ2-4	NA	CSAPALGRDSQYF	TGCAGTGCGCCGGCCCTGGGTAGAGATTCTCAGTACTTC
NA	TRBV2	TRBJ1-5	NA	CASSGLSGDQPQHF	TGTGCCAGCAGTGGGCTGTCAGGGGATCAGCCCCAGCATTTT
NA	TRBV6-5	TRBJ1-2	few	CASSSRQGNYGYTF	TGTGCCAGCAGCTCCCGCCAGGGAAACTATGGCTACACCTTC
NA	TRBV6-5	TRBJ2-1	NA	CASSYSTPRDHEQFF	TGTGCCAGCAGTTACTCGACACCAAGGGACCATGAGCAGTTCTTC
NA	TRBV4-3	TRBJ2-4	NA	CASSHRIAKNIQYF	TGCGCCAGCAGCCACAGGATAGCCAAAAACATTCAGTACTTC
NA	TRBV7-2	TRBJ2-1	NA	CASSNREFLYEQFF	TGTGCCAGCAGCAATAGAGAGTTTCTCTACGAGCAGTTCTTC
TRBD2	TRBV2	TRBJ2-7	NA	CASSGGLAGDSYEQYF	TGTGCCAGCAGTGGAGGACTAGCGGGAGACTCCTACGAGCAGTACTTC
NA	TRBV20-1	TRBJ2-7	NA	CSASHNENEQYF	TGCAGTGCTAGCCATAATGAGAACGAGCAGTACTTC
NA	TRBV27	TRBJ2-1	NA	CASSSYRGLVDEQFF	TGTGCCAGCAGTTCCTACCGGGGGCTAGTCGATGAGCAGTTCTTC